The rows below give T cell receptor beta chains drawn from one sample of a study of identical twins. Via MiXCR, TCRdb re-called the 5' RACE reads, giving one row per CDR3 protein. The sample lists 310,000 or so distinct CDR3 sequences, nearly 9.5% occurring once. A further study also used this sample, focusing on yellow fever vaccine responses in identical twins.

Material: CD8+ T cells sorted from blood. These receptors were obtained from a woman aged 18-29 years in good health. The CDR3 runs from the conserved cysteine through the conserved F or W. The D gene is left open where the match is weak. Expanded clones get a size class; other rows say once, few or many, or leave the size out.

TRBJ2-4 many TRBV6-5 TRBD2 TGTGCCAGCAGTTACCCTTACTGGAGCGGGGAGAATGCCAAAAACATTCAGTACTTC CASSYPYWSGENAKNIQYF
TRBJ2-1 few TRBV27 NA TGTGCCAGCAGTTTAGCGGCGGGGAAATACAATGAGCAGTTCTTC CASSLAAGKYNEQFF
TRBJ2-3 many TRBV29-1 NA TGCAGCGTTGAATCGTGGACTAGCACAGATACGCAGTATTTT CSVESWTSTDTQYF
TRBJ2-2 many TRBV20-1 NA TGCAGCGGGCAGGCGACGAACACCGGGGAGCTGTTTTTT CSGQATNTGELFF
TRBJ2-1 few TRBV27 NA TGTGCCAGCAGTTTACTTTCAACCGATGCGTGGTACAATGAGCAGTTCTTC CASSLLSTDAWYNEQFF
TRBJ2-3 many TRBV28 NA TGTGCCAGCAGCCAAGGGGTACCGGACGGTACTAGCACAGATACGCAGTATTTT CASSQGVPDGTSTDTQYF
TRBJ2-2 NA TRBV7-9 TRBD2 TGTGCCAGCAGCCCGCCCCTAGCGGGGAACACCGGGGAGCTGTTTTTT CASSPPLAGNTGELFF
TRBJ2-1 NA TRBV7-6 TRBD2 TGTGCCAGCAGCATAGAGCGGGGGCGGTCAGCACACAACTACAATGAGCAGTTCTTC CASSIERGRSAHNYNEQFF
TRBJ2-7 many TRBV27 TRBD1 TGTGCCAGCAGTGACAGGGAAGGGGCCTACGAGCAGTACTTC CASSDREGAYEQYF
TRBJ2-5 many TRBV20-1 NA TGCAGTGCTGCCGGGACGCCTCAGTACTTC CSAAGTPQYF
TRBJ2-7 NA TRBV4-1 NA TGCGCCAGCAGCCAAGAGGCCCCCGGCGAGCAGTACTTC CASSQEAPGEQYF
TRBJ2-3 many TRBV6-1 TRBD2 TGTGCCAGCAGTGAAGAAACGGGGGGGAAAAATACGCAGTATTTT CASSEETGGKNTQYF
TRBJ2-2 many TRBV10-2 NA TGCGCCACCAACCCGACAGACTACACCGGGGAGCTGTTTTTT CATNPTDYTGELFF
TRBJ2-1 NA TRBV4-3 NA TGCGCCAGCAGCCAAGACAGGGGACCCTACAATGAGCAGTTCTTC CASSQDRGPYNEQFF
TRBJ2-1 NA TRBV14 TRBD2 TGTGCCAGCAGCCAATTTAGCGGGGTCTACAATGAGCAGTTCTTC CASSQFSGVYNEQFF
TRBJ2-1 few TRBV29-1 TRBD2 TGCAGCGTTGCCGGGACTAGCGAATACAATGAGCAGTTCTTC CSVAGTSEYNEQFF
TRBJ2-7 many TRBV28 NA TGTGCCAGCAGTTTTCAGGGAACCGAGCAGTACTTC CASSFQGTEQYF
TRBJ1-1 many TRBV5-1 NA TGCGCCAGCAGCATAGACAGGAGGATGAACACTGAAGCTTTCTTT CASSIDRRMNTEAFF
TRBJ2-2 NA TRBV5-5 NA TGTGCCAGCAGCTCCCTCGCCCTCGGGGAGCTGTTTTTT CASSSLALGELFF
TRBJ2-2 NA TRBV6-5 NA TGTGCCAGCAGTTACTCGAAGGCAGGGGTCGGCACCGGGGAGCTGTTTTTT CASSYSKAGVGTGELFF
TRBJ2-1 few TRBV2 TRBD1 TGTGCCAGCAACGCTGGACAGGGGGCCGGGGAGCAGTTCTTC CASNAGQGAGEQFF
TRBJ2-1 NA TRBV29-1 NA TGCAGCGTTGAAGGGGATGAGCAGTTCTTC CSVEGDEQFF
TRBJ2-2 few TRBV7-9 TRBD2 TGTGCCAGCAGCTTAGCGGCTAGCGGGGATACCGGGGAGCTGTTTTTT CASSLAASGDTGELFF
TRBJ1-1 few TRBV6-1 NA TGTGCCAGCAGATCCATCGGTGCGAACACTGAAGCTTTCTTT CASRSIGANTEAFF
TRBJ2-5 many TRBV6-5 NA TGTGCCAGCAGTTACCGGTTGGAAGAGACCCAGTACTTC CASSYRLEETQYF
TRBJ2-7 many TRBV5-1 NA TGCGCCAGCAGCTTGGCACAGGGCTACGAGCAGTACTTC CASSLAQGYEQYF
TRBJ2-7 few TRBV4-1 TRBD1 TGCGCCAGCGGATCCAAGACAGGGTCATACGAGCAGTACTTC CASGSKTGSYEQYF
TRBJ2-5 NA TRBV20-1 TRBD1 TGCAGTGCTAGGGGACAGCCACTCCAAGAGACCCAGTACTTC CSARGQPLQETQYF
TRBJ2-5 NA TRBV20-1 NA TGCAGTGCTAGAGGTTCGACTAGTACGGAGACCCAGTACTTC CSARGSTSTETQYF
TRBJ2-1 NA TRBV7-9 TRBD2 TGTGCCAGCACCAAAACGGAGGCTAGCGGGAGCGATGAGCAGTTCTTC CASTKTEASGSDEQFF
TRBJ2-7 NA TRBV20-1 TRBD2 TGCAGTGCTACCACTCTAGCGGTTACCTACGAGCAGTACTTC CSATTLAVTYEQYF
TRBJ2-1 many TRBV11-2 TRBD2 TGTGCCAGCAGCTCCACACACGTACGACTAGCGATTTCCTACAATGAGCAGTTCTTC CASSSTHVRLAISYNEQFF
TRBJ2-7 NA TRBV5-1 TRBD1 TGCGCCAGCAGCGAGGTGACAGGGGCCAGCTCCTACGAGCAGTACTTC CASSEVTGASSYEQYF
TRBJ2-1 NA TRBV4-1 NA TGCGCCAGCAGCCAAGATCGGCATTACAATGAGCAGTTCTTC CASSQDRHYNEQFF
TRBJ2-5 NA TRBV28 TRBD1 TGTGCCAGCAGTTTAGGGACAGGGGGCCGGGAGACCCAGTACTTC CASSLGTGGRETQYF
TRBJ2-1 many TRBV12-3/TRBV12-4 NA TGTGCCAGCAGTAGCTTCTCCTACAATGAGCAGTTCTTC CASSSFSYNEQFF
TRBJ2-7 NA TRBV7-2 TRBD2 TGTGCCAGCAGTCATCTAGCGGGAGTATACGAGCAGTACTTC CASSHLAGVYEQYF
TRBJ2-7 many TRBV12-3/TRBV12-4 NA TGTGCCAGCAGCTGGGACGTCTACGAGCAGTACTTC CASSWDVYEQYF
TRBJ2-1 many TRBV20-1 NA TGCAGTGCTAGAGCTGGGGAAGAGTACAATGAGCAGTTCTTC CSARAGEEYNEQFF
TRBJ2-7 few TRBV5-1 TRBD2 TGCGCCAGCAGCCTGGAATGGGAGGGGGAGCAGTACTTC CASSLEWEGEQYF
TRBJ2-3 NA TRBV27 NA TGTGCCAGCAGTTCCCGGGCTTTCACAGATACGCAGTATTTT CASSSRAFTDTQYF
TRBJ1-1 few TRBV27 NA TGTGCCAGCAGTTTCGGGGAGTACACTGAAGCTTTCTTT CASSFGEYTEAFF
TRBJ2-1 many TRBV20-1 TRBD2 TGCAGTGCTCGACTAGCGGGGGGATACAATGAGCAGTTCTTC CSARLAGGYNEQFF
TRBJ1-2 few TRBV20-1 NA TGCAGTGCTAGAGATATGGGGGGAGGCGGTGGCTACACCTTC CSARDMGGGGGYTF
TRBJ2-7 many TRBV28 NA TGTGCCAGCAGTTTAAACCGGGACAAGGTAGTCACCTACGAGCAGTACTTC CASSLNRDKVVTYEQYF
TRBJ2-7 NA TRBV4-3 TRBD1 TGCGCCAGCAGCCAACGGGGACAGGGCTACGAGCAGTACTTC CASSQRGQGYEQYF
TRBJ2-3 NA TRBV2 NA TGTGCCAGCCGGCTAGAACGAAATACGCAGTATTTT CASRLERNTQYF
TRBJ2-4 many TRBV12-3/TRBV12-4 NA TGTGCCAGCAGTTTGATGTACAGGTTGGACATTCAGTACTTC CASSLMYRLDIQYF
TRBJ2-1 NA TRBV7-8 TRBD2 TGTGCCAGCAGCCCCGAGGCCACTAGCGGGGGGCACCATGAGCAGTTCTTC CASSPEATSGGHHEQFF
TRBJ1-1 NA TRBV18 NA TGTGCCAGCTCACCGGGGGCGGGTACGGACACTGAAGCTTTCTTT CASSPGAGTDTEAFF
TRBJ2-3 many TRBV4-2 TRBD2 TGTGCCAGCAGCCAAGTAGCGGGAGTGGTAGATACGCAGTATTTT CASSQVAGVVDTQYF
TRBJ1-1 NA TRBV30 NA TGTGCCTGGAGTGTACTAGGCCTAGGGTGGACTGAAGCTTTCTTT CAWSVLGLGWTEAFF
TRBJ2-3 NA TRBV11-2 TRBD2 TGTGCCAGCAGCTTAGCTCGGGGTAGCGGGACCACAGATACGCAGTATTTT CASSLARGSGTTDTQYF
TRBJ2-3 NA TRBV9 TRBD2 TGTGCCAGCAGCGGTGGACTAGCGGGAGGGTTGGCAGATACGCAGTATTTT CASSGGLAGGLADTQYF
TRBJ2-2 NA TRBV19 TRBD1 TGTGCCAGTAGTCAACAGGGGGCTTACACCGGGGAGCTGTTTTTT CASSQQGAYTGELFF
TRBJ2-7 many TRBV5-1 NA TGCGCCAGCAGCCCGGGACACCTTACCTACGAGCAGTACTTC CASSPGHLTYEQYF
TRBJ2-7 many TRBV2 TRBD1 TGTGCCAGCAGCCGACAGGGTTCCTACGAGCAGTACTTC CASSRQGSYEQYF
TRBJ2-1 few TRBV30 NA TGTGCCTGGGCTACCGGTAATGAGCAGTTCTTC CAWATGNEQFF
TRBJ2-3 many TRBV5-1 TRBD1 TGCGCCAGCAGCTCGGGGACAGGGAGCACAGATACGCAGTATTTT CASSSGTGSTDTQYF